This T cell receptor beta chain was observed in a study of cytomegalovirus exposure and HLA in healthy donors. A remark on this clone: Its target is unknown.

Findings of the study overall: TCR beta chains numbering under 200 were designated cytomegalovirus-associated.

This CDR3 region has 14 residues. Looked up from germline, CDR1 is SEHNR and CDR2 is FQNEAQ (reference sequence). J lost 4 bases, V lost 5 bases, and 0 bases had no gene match. The PCR used 60 Vbeta and 13 Jbeta primers. Assay: immunoSEQ multiplex PCR; the TCRdb copy retains only in-frame clones and omits some. In total, the table holds 75,000 to 95,000 clones. Material for sequencing was PBMCs. The V and J genes are TRBV7-9 and TRBJ1-6; 9 nucleotides line up with TRBD1. This TCR came from a girl under 18 in good health and CMV-seropositive. As DNA, the CDR3 is TGTGCCAGCAGCGGGACAGGGTATAATTCACCCCTCCACTTT. Translation: CASSGTGYNSPLHF.